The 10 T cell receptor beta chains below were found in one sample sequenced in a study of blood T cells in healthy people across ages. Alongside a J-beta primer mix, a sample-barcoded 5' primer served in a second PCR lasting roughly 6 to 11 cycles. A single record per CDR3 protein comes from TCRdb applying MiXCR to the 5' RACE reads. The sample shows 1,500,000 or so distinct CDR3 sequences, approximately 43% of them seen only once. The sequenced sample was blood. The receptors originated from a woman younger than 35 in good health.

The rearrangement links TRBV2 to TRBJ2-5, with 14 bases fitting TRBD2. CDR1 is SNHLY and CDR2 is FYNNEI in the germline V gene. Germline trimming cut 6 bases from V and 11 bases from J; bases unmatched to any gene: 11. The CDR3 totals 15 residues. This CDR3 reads CASRTGLAGVNEQYF. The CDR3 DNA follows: TGTGCCAGCAGGACGGGACTAGCGGGAGTCAATGAGCAGTACTTC. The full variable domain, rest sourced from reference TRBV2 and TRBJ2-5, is EPEVTQTPSHQVTQMGQEVILRCVPISNHLYFYWYRQILGQKVEFLVSFYNNEISEKSEIFDDQFSVERPDGSNFTLKIRSTKLEDSAMYFCASRTGLAGVNEQYFGPGTRLLVL.

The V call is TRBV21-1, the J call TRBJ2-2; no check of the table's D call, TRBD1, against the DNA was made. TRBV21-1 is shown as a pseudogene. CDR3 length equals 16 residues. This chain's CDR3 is CASSKGPGAGTGELFF. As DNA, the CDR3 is TGTGCCAGCAGCAAAGGGCCAGGGGCGGGCACCGGGGAGCTGTTTTTT.

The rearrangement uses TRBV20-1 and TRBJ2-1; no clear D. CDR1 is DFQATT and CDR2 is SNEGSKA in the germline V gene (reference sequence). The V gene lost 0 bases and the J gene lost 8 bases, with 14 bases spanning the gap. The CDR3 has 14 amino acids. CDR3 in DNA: TGCAGTGCTAGAGATGCGTCGGAGCTGGATGAGCAGTTCTTC. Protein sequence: CSARDASELDEQFF.

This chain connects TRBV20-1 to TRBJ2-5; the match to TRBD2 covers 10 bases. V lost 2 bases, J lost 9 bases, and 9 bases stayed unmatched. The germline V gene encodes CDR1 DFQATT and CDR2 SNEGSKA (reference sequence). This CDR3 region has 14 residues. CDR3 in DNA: TGCAGTGCTAGACCCGGACTAGCGGTAGGGTCCCAGTACTTC. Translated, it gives CSARPGLAVGSQYF.

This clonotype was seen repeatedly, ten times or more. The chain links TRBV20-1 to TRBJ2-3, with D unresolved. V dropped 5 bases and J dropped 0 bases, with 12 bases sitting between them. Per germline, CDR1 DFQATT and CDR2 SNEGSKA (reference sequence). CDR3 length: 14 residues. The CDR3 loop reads CSAAPFTSTDTQYF. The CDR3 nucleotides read TGCAGTGCTGCCCCCTTTACTAGCACAGATACGCAGTATTTT.

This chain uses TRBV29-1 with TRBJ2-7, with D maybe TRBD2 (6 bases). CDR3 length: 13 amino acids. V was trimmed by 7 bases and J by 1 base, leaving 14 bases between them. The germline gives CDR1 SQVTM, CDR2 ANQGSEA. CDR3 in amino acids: CSGGDGRSYEQYF. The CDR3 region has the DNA TGCAGCGGGGGGGACGGCCGATCCTACGAGCAGTACTTC.

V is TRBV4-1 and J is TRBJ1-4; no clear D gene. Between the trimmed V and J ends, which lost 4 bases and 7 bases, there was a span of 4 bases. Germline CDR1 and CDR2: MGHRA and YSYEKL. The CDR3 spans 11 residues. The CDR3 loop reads CASSRSEKLFF. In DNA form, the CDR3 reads TGCGCCAGCAGCCGGAGTGAAAAACTGTTTTTT.

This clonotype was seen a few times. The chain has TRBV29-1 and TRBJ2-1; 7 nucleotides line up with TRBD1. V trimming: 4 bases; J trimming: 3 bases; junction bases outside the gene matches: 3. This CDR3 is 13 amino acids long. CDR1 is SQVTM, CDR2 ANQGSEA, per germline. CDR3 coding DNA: TGCAGCGTTGCACAGGGGTACTACAATGAGCAGTTCTTC. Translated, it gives CSVAQGYYNEQFF.

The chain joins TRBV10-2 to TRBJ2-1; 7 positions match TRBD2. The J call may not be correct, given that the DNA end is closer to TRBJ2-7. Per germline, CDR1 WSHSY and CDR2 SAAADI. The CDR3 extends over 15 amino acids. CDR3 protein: CASSAGRGTYNEQYF. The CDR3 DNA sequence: TGCGCCAGCAGTGCGGGGAGGGGCACCTACAATGAGCAGTACTTC.

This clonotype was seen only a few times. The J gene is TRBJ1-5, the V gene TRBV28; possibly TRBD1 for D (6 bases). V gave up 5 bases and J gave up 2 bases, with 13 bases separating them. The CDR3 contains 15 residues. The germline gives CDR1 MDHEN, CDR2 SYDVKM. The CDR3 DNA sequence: TGTGCCAGCAGTCCTCGGACAGCCCGCAATCAGCCCCAGCATTTT. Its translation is CASSPRTARNQPQHF.